This T cell receptor beta chain was captured in a study of CD8+ T cells in alopecia areata. This clone was recorded only once. The antigen remains undetermined. From germline, CDR1 is LNHNV and CDR2 YYDKDF (reference sequence). V shed 4 bases and J 0 bases; nucleotides not matched to a gene: 5. The CDR3 runs 16 residues. General observations from the study: Relative to normal scalp, lesional scalp, especially alopecia totalis/universalis, showed higher clonality.

Regarding treatment: oral pan-JAK inhibitor, 5-10 mg twice daily. Sampling of alopecia areata patients yielded lesional scalp punch biopsies as well as peripheral blood. Sequencing relied on a cDNA template that was reverse transcribed from extracted RNA. Sequencing was performed with immunoSEQ multiplex PCR; in TCRdb, only in-frame clones are kept and a portion is missing. The table includes about 110,000 clones, roughly 84% detected once. The V and J genes are TRBV15 and TRBJ2-1, with 8 bases that match TRBD2. Sequencing was performed on CD8+ T cells sorted from blood, taken at week 24, from a patient treated with tofacitinib. This TCR came from a human donor with alopecia areata. DNA for the CDR3: TGTGCCACCAGCACCCCCAGCGGGAGCTCCTACAATGAGCAGTTCTTC. Amino acids: CATSTPSGSSYNEQFF. The whole variable domain, remainder taken from reference TRBV15 and TRBJ2-1, is DAMVIQNPRYQVTQFGKPVTLSCSQTLNHNVMYWYQQKSSQAPKLLFHYYDKDFNNEADTPDNFQSRRPNTSFCFLDIRSPGLGDTAMYLCATSTPSGSSYNEQFFGPGTRLTVL.